This TCR beta chain was recovered during a study of spatial heterogeneity in lung cancer. Whole-study context: Beta-chain sequences consistently outnumbered alpha-chain sequences in detection.

MiXCR, run by TCRdb on the 5' RACE reads, gives a single entry per CDR3 protein. The sample lists over 10,000 distinct CDR3 sequences, 12% to 15% seen once, with more than 30% in the top ten. Specified time point: sample taken at primary tumor resection. Unsorted whole RNA of tumor, nontumor lung or frozen PBMC was sequenced. Donation came from around 77 patients with untreated early-stage non-small cell lung cancer. CDR3 length: 16 amino acids. In germline, CDR1 is DFQATT, CDR2 SNEGSKA (reference sequence). This clonotype was seen only a few times. The junction departs from the called germline gene at one end, perhaps through a read error.

The source of this sequence is a male donor with early-stage non-small cell lung cancer. The chain has TRBV20-1 and TRBJ2-7; weak D call: TRBD2 (6 bases). Source: PBMCs, taken at surgery. As DNA, the CDR3 is TGCAGTGCAAGAGTCGTGGCGGGAAGGACCCCCTACGAGCAGTACTTC. It translates to CSARVVAGRTPYEQYF.